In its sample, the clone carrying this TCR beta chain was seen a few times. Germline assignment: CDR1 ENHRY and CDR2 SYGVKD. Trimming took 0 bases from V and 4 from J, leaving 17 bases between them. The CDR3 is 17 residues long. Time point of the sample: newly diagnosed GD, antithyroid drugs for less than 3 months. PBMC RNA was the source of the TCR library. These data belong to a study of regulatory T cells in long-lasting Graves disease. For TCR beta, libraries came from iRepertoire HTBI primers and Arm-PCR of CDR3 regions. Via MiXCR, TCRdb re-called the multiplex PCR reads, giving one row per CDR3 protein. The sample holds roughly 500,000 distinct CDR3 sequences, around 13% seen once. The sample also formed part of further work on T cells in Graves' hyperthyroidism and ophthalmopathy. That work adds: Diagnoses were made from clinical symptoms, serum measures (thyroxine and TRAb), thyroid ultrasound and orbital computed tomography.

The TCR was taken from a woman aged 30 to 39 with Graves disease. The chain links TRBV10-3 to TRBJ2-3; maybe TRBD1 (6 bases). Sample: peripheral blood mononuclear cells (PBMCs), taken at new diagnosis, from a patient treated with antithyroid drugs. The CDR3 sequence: CAISESNDRRRSDTQYF. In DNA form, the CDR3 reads TGTGCCATCAGTGAGTCGAACGACAGGCGTCGGTCAGATACGCAGTATTTT.